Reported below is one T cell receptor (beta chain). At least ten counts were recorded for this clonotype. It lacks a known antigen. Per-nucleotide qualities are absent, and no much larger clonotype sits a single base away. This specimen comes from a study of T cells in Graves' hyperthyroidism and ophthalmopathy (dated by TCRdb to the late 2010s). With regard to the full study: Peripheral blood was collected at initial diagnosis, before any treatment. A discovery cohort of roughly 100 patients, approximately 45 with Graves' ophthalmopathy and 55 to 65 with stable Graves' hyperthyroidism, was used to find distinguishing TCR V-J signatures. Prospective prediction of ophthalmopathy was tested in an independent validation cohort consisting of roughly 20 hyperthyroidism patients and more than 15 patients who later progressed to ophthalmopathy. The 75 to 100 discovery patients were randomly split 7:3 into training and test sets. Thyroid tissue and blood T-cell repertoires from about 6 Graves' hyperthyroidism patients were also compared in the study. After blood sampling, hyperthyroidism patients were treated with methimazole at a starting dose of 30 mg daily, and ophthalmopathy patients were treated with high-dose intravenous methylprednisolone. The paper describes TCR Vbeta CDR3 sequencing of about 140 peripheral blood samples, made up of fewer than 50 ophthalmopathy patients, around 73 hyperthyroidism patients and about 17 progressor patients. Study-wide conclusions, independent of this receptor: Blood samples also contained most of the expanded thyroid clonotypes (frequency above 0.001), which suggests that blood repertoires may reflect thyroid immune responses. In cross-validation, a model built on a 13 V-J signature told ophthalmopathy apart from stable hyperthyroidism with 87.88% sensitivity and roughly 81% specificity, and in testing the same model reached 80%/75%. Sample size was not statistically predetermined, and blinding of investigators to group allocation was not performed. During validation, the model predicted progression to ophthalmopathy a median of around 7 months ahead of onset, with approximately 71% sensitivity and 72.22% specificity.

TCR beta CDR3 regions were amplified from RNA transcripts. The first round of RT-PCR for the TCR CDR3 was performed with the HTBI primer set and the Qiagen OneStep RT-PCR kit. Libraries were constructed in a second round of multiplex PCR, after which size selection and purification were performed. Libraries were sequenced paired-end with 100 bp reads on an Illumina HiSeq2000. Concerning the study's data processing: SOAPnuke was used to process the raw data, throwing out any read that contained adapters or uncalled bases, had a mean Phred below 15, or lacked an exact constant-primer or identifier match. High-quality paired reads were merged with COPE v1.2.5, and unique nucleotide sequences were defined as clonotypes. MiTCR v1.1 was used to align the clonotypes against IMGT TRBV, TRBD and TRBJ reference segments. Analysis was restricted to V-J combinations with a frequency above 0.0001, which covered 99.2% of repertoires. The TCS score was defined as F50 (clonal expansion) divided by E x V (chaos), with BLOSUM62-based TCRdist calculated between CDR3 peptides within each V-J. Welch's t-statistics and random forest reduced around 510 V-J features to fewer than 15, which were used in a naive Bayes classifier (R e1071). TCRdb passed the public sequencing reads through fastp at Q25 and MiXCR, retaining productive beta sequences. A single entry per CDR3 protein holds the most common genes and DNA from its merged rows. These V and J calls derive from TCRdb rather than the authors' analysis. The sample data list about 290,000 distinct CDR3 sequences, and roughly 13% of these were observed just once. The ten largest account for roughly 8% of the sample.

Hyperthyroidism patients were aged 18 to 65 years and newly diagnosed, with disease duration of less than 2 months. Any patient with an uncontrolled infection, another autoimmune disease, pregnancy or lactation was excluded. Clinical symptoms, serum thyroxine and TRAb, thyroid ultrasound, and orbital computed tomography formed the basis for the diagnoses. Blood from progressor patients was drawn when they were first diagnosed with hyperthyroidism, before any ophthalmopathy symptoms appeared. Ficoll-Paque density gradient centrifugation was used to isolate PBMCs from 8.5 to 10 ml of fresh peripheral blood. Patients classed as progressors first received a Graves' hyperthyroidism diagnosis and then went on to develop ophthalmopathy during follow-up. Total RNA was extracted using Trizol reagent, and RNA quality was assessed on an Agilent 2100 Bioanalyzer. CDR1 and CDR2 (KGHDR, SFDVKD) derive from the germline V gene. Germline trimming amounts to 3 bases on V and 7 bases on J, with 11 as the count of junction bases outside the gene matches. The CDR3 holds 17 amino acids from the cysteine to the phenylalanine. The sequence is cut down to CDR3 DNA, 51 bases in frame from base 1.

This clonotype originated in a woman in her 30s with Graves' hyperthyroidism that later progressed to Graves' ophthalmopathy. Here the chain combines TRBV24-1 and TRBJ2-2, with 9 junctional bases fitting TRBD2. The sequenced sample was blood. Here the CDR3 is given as CATSDLGSGSFGGELFF. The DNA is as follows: TGTGCCACCAGTGATCTGGGTAGCGGGAGTTTCGGCGGGGAGCTGTTTTTT.